This TCR beta chain was profiled in a study (dated by TCRdb to 2015 to 2017). With respect to the entire study: The study set out to test whether tumor-infiltrating Tregs in breast cancer get recruited from blood Tregs or are instead converted in situ from other CD4+ T cell subsets.

The CDR3 runs 15 residues from the cysteine to the phenylalanine. Only the CDR3 DNA is retained, 45 bases long and in frame from the first base. Trimming leaves V shorter by 4 bases and J shorter by 7 bases, with the junction holding 6 bases beyond the gene matches. CDR1 and CDR2, per the germline V gene, are MGHRA and YSYEKL. Full-length TCR variable regions were amplified by 5' RACE PCR with constant-region reverse primers, and semi-nested PCR with Nested Universal Primer A was subsequently performed. Using the ReliaPrep RNA Cell Miniprep System, total RNA was extracted, and the SMARTer RACE 5'/3' Kit was then used to reverse transcribe the RNA into 5'RACE-ready cDNA. Full-length TCR alpha and beta libraries were barcoded with multiplex adaptors and sequenced on an Illumina MiSeq. In the source study's methods: For each of nine subset-tissue groups, sequencing data from the five patients were pooled, and the groups were compared by unsupervised clustering of TCR gene usage. The Morisita-Horn index, with shared sequences weighted by their contribution to each repertoire, was used to calculate repertoire similarity. TCRdb took the public reads, trimmed them with fastp at Q25, ran MiXCR for clone calling and kept in-frame beta chains. Rows matching on CDR3 protein sequence are summarized as one entry with the most common DNA and genes. The V and J calls were determined by TCRdb, not by the authors. The sample records roughly 13,000 distinct CDR3 sequences, 20% to 30% of which are singletons. The top ten clones comprise approximately 3% of the sample.

General study outcomes and caveats: The larger-cohort validation was restricted to a single TCR beta V-J rearrangement rather than whole repertoires. In terms of TCR gene usage, tumor memory CD4+ T cells clustered together with blood and lymph node memory CD4+ cells, as well as with lymph node naive CD4+ cells. The TCR alpha and beta sequences of tumor-infiltrating Tregs showed the greatest overlap with tumor naive CD4+ T cells, followed by blood naive CD4+ T cells.

Comment on this clonotype: This receptor's antigen is unknown. Per-base quality was not reported, and no clone a single base away is much larger than it.

Naive CD4+ T cells were purified with the Miltenyi Naive CD4+ T Cell Isolation kit, with Tregs depleted using CD25 microbeads. Tregs, naive and memory CD4+ T cells from tumor, blood and ipsilateral draining lymph nodes of five breast cancer patients underwent full-length TCR alpha and beta sequencing. Ficoll density gradient centrifugation was used to isolate mononuclear cells from lymph nodes or from 50 ml of peripheral blood. Sorted cell populations were confirmed by FACS to exceed 90% purity. The specimen was naive CD4+ T cells sorted from blood. Taken with the paper, the label for cell subset or site translates to: naive CD4+ T cells, CD4+CD45RA+CD25-. The V and J segments used are TRBV4-1 and TRBJ2-1; the junction holds 11 bases that match TRBD2. This TCR was sampled from a female donor with breast cancer. The DNA sequence is given as TGCGCCAGCAGCCTTAGCGGGAGGGCCGCTAATGAGCAGTTCTTC. Its product reads: CASSLSGRAANEQFF.